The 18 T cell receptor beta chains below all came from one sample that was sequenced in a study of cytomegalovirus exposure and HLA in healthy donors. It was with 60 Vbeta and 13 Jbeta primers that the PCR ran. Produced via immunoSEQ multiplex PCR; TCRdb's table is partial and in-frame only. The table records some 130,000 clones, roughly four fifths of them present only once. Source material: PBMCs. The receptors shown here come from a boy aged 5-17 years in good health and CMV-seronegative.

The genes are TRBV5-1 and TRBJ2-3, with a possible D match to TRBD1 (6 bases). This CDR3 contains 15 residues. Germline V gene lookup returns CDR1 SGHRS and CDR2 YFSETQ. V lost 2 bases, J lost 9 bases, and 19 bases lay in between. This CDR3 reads CASSLQGALRETQYF. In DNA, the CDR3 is TGCGCCAGCAGCTTACAGGGAGCCCTTCGTGAGACGCAGTATTTT. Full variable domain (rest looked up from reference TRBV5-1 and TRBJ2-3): KAGVTQTPRYLIKTRGQQVTLSCSPISGHRSVSWYQQTPGQGLQFLFEYFSETQRNKGNFPGRFSGRQFSNSRSEMNVSTLELGDSALYLCASSLQGALRETQYFGPGTRLTVL.

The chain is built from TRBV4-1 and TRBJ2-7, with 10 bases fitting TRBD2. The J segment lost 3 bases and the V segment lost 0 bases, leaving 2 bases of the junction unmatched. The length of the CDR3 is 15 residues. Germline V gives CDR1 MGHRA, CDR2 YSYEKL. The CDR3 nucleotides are TGCGCCAGCAGCCAAGAACTAGCGGGGAACTACGAGCAGTACTTC. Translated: CASSQELAGNYEQYF.

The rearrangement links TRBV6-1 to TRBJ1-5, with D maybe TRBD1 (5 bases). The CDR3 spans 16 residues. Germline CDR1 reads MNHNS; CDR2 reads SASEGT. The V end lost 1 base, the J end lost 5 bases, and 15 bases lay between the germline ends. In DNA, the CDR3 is TGTGCCAGCAGTGAAGAAATCTCAGGGTTCGATCAGCCCCAGCATTTT. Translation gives CASSEEISGFDQPQHF.

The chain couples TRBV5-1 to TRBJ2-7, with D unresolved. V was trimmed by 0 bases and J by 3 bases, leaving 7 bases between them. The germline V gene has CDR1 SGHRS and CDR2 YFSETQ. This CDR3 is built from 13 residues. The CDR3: CASSLGPLYEQYF. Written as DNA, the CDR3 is TGCGCCAGCAGCTTGGGGCCCCTCTACGAGCAGTACTTC.

This chain's CDR3 is CASSSGGEDTEAFF. CDR3 nucleotides: TGTGCCAGCAGTTCTGGGGGGGAGGACACTGAAGCTTTCTTT. The rearrangement uses TRBV6-5 and TRBJ1-1; perhaps TRBD1 as D (5 bases). This CDR3 has 14 amino acids. Germline-derived CDR1 and CDR2 are MNHEY and SVGAGI. V gave up 4 bases and J gave up 3 bases, with 12 bases separating them.

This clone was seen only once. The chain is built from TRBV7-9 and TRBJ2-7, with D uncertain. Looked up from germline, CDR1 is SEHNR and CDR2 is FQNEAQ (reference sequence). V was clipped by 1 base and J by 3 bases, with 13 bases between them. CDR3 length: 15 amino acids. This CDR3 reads CASSLVVGSLYEQYF. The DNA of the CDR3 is TGTGCCAGCAGCTTAGTAGTCGGGTCCCTCTACGAGCAGTACTTC.

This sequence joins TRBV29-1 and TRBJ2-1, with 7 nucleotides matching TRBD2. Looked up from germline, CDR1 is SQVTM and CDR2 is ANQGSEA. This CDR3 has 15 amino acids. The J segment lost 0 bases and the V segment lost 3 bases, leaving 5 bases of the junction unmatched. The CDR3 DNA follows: TGCAGCGTTGACGGGGGGAAACCCTCCTACAATGAGCAGTTCTTC. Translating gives CSVDGGKPSYNEQFF.

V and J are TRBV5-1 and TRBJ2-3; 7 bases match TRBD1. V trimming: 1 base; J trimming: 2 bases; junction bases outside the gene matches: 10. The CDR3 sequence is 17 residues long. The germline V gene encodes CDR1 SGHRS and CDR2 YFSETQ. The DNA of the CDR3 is TGCGCCAGCAGCTTGCCCCAACTCGGACAGGCCACAGATACGCAGTATTTT. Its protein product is CASSLPQLGQATDTQYF.

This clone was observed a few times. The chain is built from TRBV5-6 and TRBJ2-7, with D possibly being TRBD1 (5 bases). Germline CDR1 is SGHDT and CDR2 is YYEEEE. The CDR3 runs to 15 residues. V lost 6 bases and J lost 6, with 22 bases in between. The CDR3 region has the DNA TGTGCCAGCACCGTTCTGAGAGGCAGGGCCTCCGAGCAGTACTTC. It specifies CASTVLRGRASEQYF.

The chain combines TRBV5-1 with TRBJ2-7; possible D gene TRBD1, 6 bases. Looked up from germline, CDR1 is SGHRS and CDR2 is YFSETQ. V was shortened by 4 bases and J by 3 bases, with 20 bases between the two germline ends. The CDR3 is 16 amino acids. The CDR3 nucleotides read TGCGCCAGCAGCCTGGCCCCCAGGGAACAGGGCTACGAGCAGTACTTC. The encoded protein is CASSLAPREQGYEQYF.

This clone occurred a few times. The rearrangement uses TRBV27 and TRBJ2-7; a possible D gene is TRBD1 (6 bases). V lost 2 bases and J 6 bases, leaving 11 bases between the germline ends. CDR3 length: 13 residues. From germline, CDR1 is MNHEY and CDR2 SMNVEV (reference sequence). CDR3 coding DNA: TGTGCCAGCAGTTTAGGCAGGGGAAGCGAGCAGTACTTC. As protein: CASSLGRGSEQYF.

The CDR3 nucleotides read TGTGCCAGCAGCTTAATTGACAGCTACACCGGGGAGCTGTTTTTT. The encoded protein is CASSLIDSYTGELFF. This chain links TRBV7-3 with TRBJ2-2, with D possibly being TRBD1 (5 bases). V was shortened by 1 base and J by 3 bases, with 9 bases between the two germline ends. The CDR3 contains 15 residues. Germline CDR1 and CDR2: SGHTA and FQGTGA.

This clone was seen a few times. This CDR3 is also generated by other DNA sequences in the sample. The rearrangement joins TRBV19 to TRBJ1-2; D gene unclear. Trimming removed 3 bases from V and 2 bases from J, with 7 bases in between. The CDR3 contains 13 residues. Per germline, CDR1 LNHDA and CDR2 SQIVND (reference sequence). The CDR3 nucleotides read TGTGCCAGTAGTATCCAAGAGAACTATGGCTACACCTTC. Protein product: CASSIQENYGYTF.

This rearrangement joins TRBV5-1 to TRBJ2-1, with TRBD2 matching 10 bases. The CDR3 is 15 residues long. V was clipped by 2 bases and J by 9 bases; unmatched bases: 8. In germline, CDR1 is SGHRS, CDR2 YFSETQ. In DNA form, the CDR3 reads TGCGCCAGCAGCTTATCTCTAGCGGGAGTGGCTGAGCAGTTCTTC. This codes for CASSLSLAGVAEQFF.

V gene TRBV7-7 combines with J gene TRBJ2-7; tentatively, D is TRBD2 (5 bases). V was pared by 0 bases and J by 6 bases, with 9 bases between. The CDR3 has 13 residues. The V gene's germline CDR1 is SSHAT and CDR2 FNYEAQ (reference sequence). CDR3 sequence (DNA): TGTGCCAGCAGCTTAGCGAGAGGGAGCGAGCAGTACTTC. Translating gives CASSLARGSEQYF.

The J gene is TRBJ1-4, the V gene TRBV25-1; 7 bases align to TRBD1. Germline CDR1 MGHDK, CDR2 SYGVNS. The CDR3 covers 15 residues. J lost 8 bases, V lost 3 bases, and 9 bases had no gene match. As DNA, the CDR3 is TGTGCCAGCAGTGACCGGACAGGCGTGCGGGAAAAACTGTTTTTT. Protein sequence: CASSDRTGVREKLFF.

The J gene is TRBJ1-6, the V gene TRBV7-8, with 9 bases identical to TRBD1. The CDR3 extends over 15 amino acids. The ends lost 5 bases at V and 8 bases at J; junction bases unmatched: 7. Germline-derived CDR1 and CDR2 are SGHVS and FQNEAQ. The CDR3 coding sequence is TGTGCCAGCAGCGCTTCCGGGACAGGGCATTCACCCCTCCACTTT. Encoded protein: CASSASGTGHSPLHF.

The CDR3 DNA follows: TGTGCCAGCAGCTTAACTGTCTACCCCTACGAGCAGTACTTC. This translates into CASSLTVYPYEQYF. V and J are TRBV7-9 and TRBJ2-7; no reliable D call. V shed 2 bases and J shed 2 bases, with 10 bases lying between them. The CDR3 spans 14 residues. Germline V lookup: CDR1 SEHNR, CDR2 FQNEAQ (reference sequence).